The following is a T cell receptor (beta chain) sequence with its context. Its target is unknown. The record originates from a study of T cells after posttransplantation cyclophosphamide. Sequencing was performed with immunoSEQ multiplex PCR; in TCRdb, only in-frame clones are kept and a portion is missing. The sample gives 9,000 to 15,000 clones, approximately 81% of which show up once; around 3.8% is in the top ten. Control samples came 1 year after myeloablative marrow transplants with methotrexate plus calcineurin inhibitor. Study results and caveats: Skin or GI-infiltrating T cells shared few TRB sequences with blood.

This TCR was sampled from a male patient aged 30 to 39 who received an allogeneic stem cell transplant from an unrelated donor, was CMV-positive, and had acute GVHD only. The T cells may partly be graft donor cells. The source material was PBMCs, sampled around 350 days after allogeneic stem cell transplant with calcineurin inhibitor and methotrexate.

This CDR3 reads CAITGTSDYNEQFF. CDR3 bases: TGTGCCATCACCGGGACTAGCGACTACAATGAGCAGTTCTTC. The chain has TRBV10-3 and TRBJ2-1; the match to TRBD2 covers 10 bases. After removal of 7 bases from V and 3 bases from J, the junction contained 3 bases not matched to a gene. Looked up from germline, CDR1 is ENHRY and CDR2 is SYGVKD. There are 14 residues in the CDR3.